Presented here are 29 T cell receptor beta chains from one specimen sequenced in a study of shared clonotypes between healthy human individuals. TCRdb's copy holds only in-frame clones and misses some; the assay was immunoSEQ multiplex PCR. The sample records 400,000 or so clones, 96% being singletons. Sequencing was done on a sample of memory CD8+ T cells sorted from blood. The sample's subset: CD45RO+ cells pooled with CCR7-negative TemRA cells. These receptors originate from a young man in good health.

V is TRBV27 and J is TRBJ1-4; D may be TRBD1 (6 bases). Germline V lookup: CDR1 MNHEY, CDR2 SMNVEV (reference sequence). Trimming left V 10 bases short and J 6 bases short, with 12 bases between. This CDR3 has 12 residues. The chain's CDR3 is CATGTSDEKLFF. CDR3 sequence (DNA): TGTGCCACCGGGACATCGGATGAAAAACTGTTTTTT.

The chain uses TRBV30 and TRBJ2-7; D not certain. V was shortened by 0 bases and J by 3 bases, with 9 bases between the two germline ends. The CDR3 is made up of 13 amino acids. Germline V gene sequence: CDR1 GTSNPN, CDR2 SVGIG (reference sequence). The CDR3 sequence: CAWSVVLDYEQYF. CDR3 nucleotides: TGTGCCTGGAGTGTAGTCCTCGACTACGAGCAGTACTTC.

The chain joins TRBV30 to TRBJ1-1; TRBD1 might be the D (6 bases). Germline assignment: CDR1 GTSNPN and CDR2 SVGIG (reference sequence). CDR3 length: 12 residues. V shed 4 bases and J shed 5 bases, with 11 bases lying between them. CDR3 in DNA: TGTGCCTGGACAGGGGAGGGGACTGAAGCTTTCTTT. Protein: CAWTGEGTEAFF.

The genes are TRBV7-9 and TRBJ2-5; 8 nucleotides match TRBD2. J lost 0 bases, V lost 3 bases, and 6 bases had no gene match. Per the germline V gene, CDR1 is SEHNR and CDR2 is FQNEAQ (reference sequence). This CDR3 is 16 amino acids long. The CDR3, as DNA: TGTGCCAGCAGCTTGCTAGCGGGTCGAAACCAAGAGACCCAGTACTTC. Translated: CASSLLAGRNQETQYF.

The chain carries TRBV2 and TRBJ2-2; no clear D. V was shortened by 7 bases and J by 6 bases, with 6 bases between the two germline ends. Per the germline V gene, CDR1 is SNHLY and CDR2 is FYNNEI. The CDR3 length is 11 residues. The CDR3 region has the DNA TGTGCCAGCAACCAGGCCGGGGAGCTGTTTTTT. This encodes CASNQAGELFF.

This clone was seen more than once but under ten times. The identical CDR3 is also encoded by other nucleotide sequences in the sample. This sequence joins TRBV5-1 and TRBJ2-6; D unclear. The V and J ends lost 2 bases and 1 base respectively, with 1 base between them. The CDR3 contains 13 residues. Per germline, CDR1 SGHRS and CDR2 YFSETQ. The CDR3 sequence is CASSFSGANVLTF. The CDR3 DNA follows: TGCGCCAGCAGCTTTTCTGGGGCCAACGTCCTGACTTTC.

V and J are TRBV4-2 and TRBJ2-1; D remains ambiguous. The CDR3 is made up of 14 amino acids. The germline V gene has CDR1 LGHNA and CDR2 YNFKEQ. Trimming took off 1 base at V and 7 bases at J, with 11 bases between the two ends. CDR3 DNA: TGTGCCAGCAGCCAAGCTGTATCAGTAAATGAGCAGTTCTTC. It yields the protein CASSQAVSVNEQFF.

This chain joins TRBV5-1 and TRBJ1-3; D remains unclear. The CDR3 sequence is 13 residues long. Per the germline V gene, CDR1 is SGHRS and CDR2 is YFSETQ. Trimming left V 4 bases short and J 5 bases short, with 10 bases between. The CDR3 spells CASSTDQRNTIYF. The CDR3 DNA is TGCGCCAGCAGCACGGACCAGAGAAACACCATATATTTT.

This rearrangement joins TRBV20-1 to TRBJ2-7; D unclear. The CDR3 has 10 amino acids. Deletions cut 3 bases from V and 8 bases from J, with 8 bases between. Germline CDR1 reads DFQATT; CDR2 reads SNEGSKA (reference sequence). Here the CDR3 reads CSASTPKQYF. Here the CDR3 DNA reads TGCAGTGCTAGCACGCCTAAGCAGTACTTC.

This chain connects TRBV29-1 to TRBJ2-5; D is uncertain. The germline gives CDR1 SQVTM, CDR2 ANQGSEA. CDR3 length: 10 residues. Trimming pared 6 bases from V and 13 bases from J, leaving 15 bases between. The CDR3 region is CSVAHNSPYF. DNA of the CDR3: TGCAGCGTGGCACATAATTCGCCGTACTTC.

The rearrangement uses TRBV6-5 and TRBJ2-7, with TRBD1 as a possible D gene (6 bases). The V end lost 0 bases, the J end lost 4 bases, and 13 bases lay between the germline ends. Germline V gene lookup returns CDR1 MNHEY and CDR2 SVGAGI. The CDR3 is made up of 15 amino acids. This CDR3 is CASSYSPQGGYEQYF. The CDR3, as DNA: TGTGCCAGCAGTTACTCACCACAGGGCGGGTACGAGCAGTACTTC.

In its sample, this clone was seen once. The chain uses TRBV2 and TRBJ2-1, with a weak D call TRBD2 (6 bases). CDR1 and CDR2 from the germline V gene are SNHLY and FYNNEI. V lost 5 bases and J 8 bases, leaving 28 bases between the germline ends. The CDR3 is 18 residues long. The CDR3 DNA follows: TGTGCCAGCAGTAAACTAATCGCCGGGACTGGCAAGGAGGATGAGCAGTTCTTC. It encodes CASSKLIAGTGKEDEQFF. Supplemented by reference TRBV2 and TRBJ2-1, the full variable domain reads EPEVTQTPSHQVTQMGQEVILRCVPISNHLYFYWYRQILGQKVEFLVSFYNNEISEKSEIFDDQFSVERPDGSNFTLKIRSTKLEDSAMYFCASSKLIAGTGKEDEQFFGPGTRLTVL.

The V call is TRBV10-3, the J call TRBJ1-6; D remains ambiguous. Trimming removed 0 bases at V and 12 bases at J, with 12 bases between. Germline CDR1 ENHRY, CDR2 SYGVKD. The CDR3 spans 14 residues. CDR3: CAISESQSGVPLHF. The CDR3 nucleotides read TGTGCCATCAGTGAGTCCCAATCCGGGGTACCCCTCCACTTT.

The V and J genes are TRBV30 and TRBJ2-1; 9 nucleotides align to TRBD1. V lost 0 bases and J lost 7; bases outside the gene matches: 4. Germline CDR1 GTSNPN, CDR2 SVGIG (reference sequence). CDR3 size: 14 residues. CDR3 loop: CAWSVGTGRNEQFF. CDR3 in DNA: TGTGCCTGGAGTGTAGGGACAGGGCGGAATGAGCAGTTCTTC.

The V call is TRBV6-5, the J call TRBJ2-7; D may be TRBD2 (6 bases). The CDR3 loop spans 14 amino acids. The germline CDR1 and CDR2 sequences are MNHEY and SVGAGI. The V end was cut by 2 bases, the J end by 9 bases, with 17 bases between. CDR3 loop: CASSYLGPAGGQYF. The CDR3 region has the DNA TGTGCCAGCAGTTACCTTGGGCCCGCCGGGGGGCAGTACTTC.

The chain couples TRBV29-1 to TRBJ2-1, with 15 bases aligning to TRBD2. Per the germline V gene, CDR1 is SQVTM and CDR2 is ANQGSEA. V was pared by 4 bases and J by 10 bases, with 11 bases of the junction left unmatched. The CDR3 runs 16 residues. The CDR3 is CSVGTSGRALVGEQFF. The CDR3 bases are TGCAGCGTTGGGACTAGCGGGAGGGCCTTAGTGGGAGAGCAGTTCTTC.

The V gene is TRBV19, the J gene TRBJ2-7; 10 bases agree with TRBD1. Germline V gene lookup returns CDR1 LNHDA and CDR2 SQIVND (reference sequence). J was trimmed by 2 bases and V by 4 bases; bases with no gene match: 5. This CDR3 is 15 amino acids long. CDR3 in amino acids: CASSTTGGGPYEQYF. The CDR3 DNA is TGTGCCAGTAGTACGACAGGGGGCGGTCCCTACGAGCAGTACTTC.

The chain recombines TRBV7-2 with TRBJ2-5; 9 nucleotides line up with TRBD1. The CDR3 is made up of 13 amino acids. V dropped 5 bases and J dropped 4; count of bases not matched to a gene: 2. In germline, CDR1 is SGHTA, CDR2 FQGNSA. CDR3 DNA sequence: TGTGCCAGCAGCCCGGGACAGGGAGAGACCCAGTACTTC. Translating gives CASSPGQGETQYF.

The gene calls are TRBV7-9 and TRBJ2-3; D gene unclear. Germline V CDR1 and CDR2: SEHNR, FQNEAQ (reference sequence). The CDR3 covers 18 residues. The V gene lost 2 bases and the J gene lost 0 bases, with 18 bases spanning the gap. CDR3 sequence (DNA): TGTGCCAGCAGCTTAACTACCCGGGCCTCTCTAAGCACAGATACGCAGTATTTT. Protein: CASSLTTRASLSTDTQYF.

The chain is built from TRBV6-4 and TRBJ2-4; 10 bases are a match to TRBD2. Germline-derived CDR1 and CDR2 are MRHNA and SNTAGT. Trimming removed 9 bases from V and 2 bases from J; junction bases left unmatched: 10. The CDR3 loop spans 16 amino acids. The CDR3 loop reads CARGTSGKYSKNIQYF. The CDR3 nucleotides read TGTGCCAGAGGTACTAGCGGGAAATATTCCAAAAACATTCAGTACTTC.

The V call is TRBV10-3, the J call TRBJ1-4; no reliable D call. The CDR3 extends over 18 amino acids. Trimming pared 0 bases from V and 0 bases from J, leaving 14 bases between. CDR1 ENHRY and CDR2 SYGVKD come from the germline V gene. The CDR3: CAISESNASFSTNEKLFF. As DNA, the CDR3 is TGTGCCATCAGTGAGTCGAATGCCAGTTTCTCAACTAATGAAAAACTGTTTTTT.

The genes are TRBV30 and TRBJ2-7; D possibly corresponds to TRBD1 (6 bases). The V gene's germline CDR1 is GTSNPN and CDR2 SVGIG (reference sequence). This CDR3 has 16 residues. The germline V and J ends were trimmed by 4 bases and 5 bases, with 24 bases remaining between them. The CDR3 is CAWKPGTAQGVDEQYF. The CDR3 DNA reads TGTGCCTGGAAACCCGGTACGGCACAGGGTGTCGACGAGCAGTACTTC.

The sample holds one count of this clone. This rearrangement joins TRBV4-1 to TRBJ2-1; D not resolved. The germline V gene has CDR1 MGHRA and CDR2 YSYEKL. The CDR3 is made up of 12 amino acids. Trimming removed 3 bases from V and 6 bases from J, with 6 bases in between. The DNA for the CDR3 is TGCGCCAGCAGCCACTCTAGCAATGAGCAGTTCTTC. The encoded protein is CASSHSSNEQFF.

Here the CDR3 reads CASSLGSGVAKNIQYF. CDR3 sequence (DNA): TGTGCCAGCAGCTTAGGGAGCGGGGTAGCCAAAAACATTCAGTACTTC. The chain couples TRBV7-6 to TRBJ2-4, with 7 bases fitting TRBD2. After removal of 1 base from V and 0 bases from J, the junction contained 3 bases not matched to a gene. The CDR3 is 16 residues long. Germline CDR1 and CDR2: SGHVS and FNYEAQ.

J is TRBJ2-7 and V is TRBV9; 10 bases match TRBD2. With 1 base clipped from V and 2 bases from J, the junction kept 6 bases outside the gene matches. The CDR3 has 16 amino acids. Germline CDR1 SGDLS, CDR2 YYNGEE. This chain's CDR3 is CASSVYSSGSTYEQYF. The CDR3 nucleotides are TGTGCCAGCAGCGTATACTCTAGCGGGAGTACCTACGAGCAGTACTTC.

This clone was seen once. The V call is TRBV2, the J call TRBJ2-7; tentative D call: TRBD2 (5 bases). V gave up 5 bases and J gave up 6 bases, with 17 bases separating them. Germline V lookup: CDR1 SNHLY, CDR2 FYNNEI. The CDR3 length is 14 residues. The CDR3 reads CASSPNRAAGEQYF. The CDR3, as DNA: TGTGCCAGCAGTCCCAACCGAGCGGCGGGCGAGCAGTACTTC.

This clone was recorded a few times. The identical CDR3 is also encoded by other nucleotide sequences in the sample. CDR3 DNA sequence: TGTGCCAGCAGTTTAGCGGGAGGGCCAGATACGCAGTATTTT. It encodes CASSLAGGPDTQYF. The chain is built from TRBV28 and TRBJ2-3; 9 bases match TRBD2. The CDR3 spans 14 residues. CDR1 and CDR2 from the germline V gene are MDHEN and SYDVKM. V lost 2 bases and J lost 4; bases outside the gene matches: 1.

This clone was seen once. The rearrangement links TRBV12-2 to TRBJ2-1; TRBD1, the table's D call, lacks a check against the DNA. TRBV12-2 is shown as a pseudogene. The CDR3 is made up of 16 amino acids. The CDR3 region is CASRLKLRTGGCEQFF. DNA for the CDR3: TGTGCAAGTCGCTTAAAGCTTCGGACAGGGGGCTGTGAGCAGTTCTTC.

The chain uses TRBV28 and TRBJ1-1; D is unresolved. From germline, CDR1 is MDHEN and CDR2 SYDVKM. This CDR3 has 16 residues. The germline V and J ends were trimmed by 1 base and 7 bases, with 19 bases remaining between them. The DNA for the CDR3 is TGTGCCAGCAGTTTATTACGCTCCTCGCGGGTAGGTGAAGCTTTCTTT. It codes for CASSLLRSSRVGEAFF.